This is a list of T cell receptor beta chains from one sample in a study of cytomegalovirus exposure and HLA in healthy donors. Clones were sequenced by immunoSEQ multiplex PCR, and TCRdb holds only the in-frame ones, with some missing. The repertoire holds some 350,000 clones, roughly 90% seen once, with approximately 1.1% in the top ten. Input material: PBMCs. The receptors were gathered from a woman aged 25 to 45 in good health and CMV-seropositive. Both conserved end residues are part of each CDR3. The size field is filled for only some rows; it gives once, few, many or a size class.

CDR3	J	size	V
CASSELGWQQYF	TRBJ2-7	.	TRBV6-1
CASSYGRGVNNEQFF	TRBJ2-1	few	TRBV6-5
CASSQMNTEAFF	TRBJ1-1	.	TRBV28
CASSPRGFGEKLFF	TRBJ1-4	.	TRBV5-5
CAWSSLARTYEQYF	TRBJ2-7	.	TRBV30
CASKGTVYNEQFF	TRBJ2-1	.	TRBV6-5
CASSPRGGPTYEQYF	TRBJ2-7	.	TRBV27
CASTHGRGQGVDGYTF	TRBJ1-2	.	TRBV4-1
CASSFRGTRSYEQYF	TRBJ2-7	.	TRBV28
CAWSVGSTYF	TRBJ2-7	.	TRBV30
CASSLESHGYTF	TRBJ1-2	.	TRBV28
CASSPLPRVLYEQYF	TRBJ2-7	.	TRBV7-8
CASSLSGLRYNEQFF	TRBJ2-1	.	TRBV27
CASSPRGLGETQYF	TRBJ2-5	.	TRBV5-1